This T cell receptor (beta chain) emerged from a study of T cell responses to AZD1222 COVID-19 vaccine. The germline V and J ends were trimmed by 5 bases and 0 bases, with 13 bases remaining between them. This CDR3 is built from 15 residues. Germline V lookup: CDR1 SEHNR, CDR2 FQNEAQ (reference sequence). Sequencing was performed with immunoSEQ multiplex PCR; in TCRdb, only in-frame clones are kept and a portion is missing. The sample includes some 130,000 clones, approximately 93% of them seen just once. This TCR was recovered from an adult in good health. The sequences come from peripheral blood, collected on day 0 of AZD1222 vaccination. The V call is TRBV7-9, the J call TRBJ1-2, with D hard to call. The CDR3 coding sequence is TGTGCCAGCAGCCGGACCGTAACCTCTAACTATGGCTACACCTTC. Protein: CASSRTVTSNYGYTF. Full variable domain (outside the CDR3, taken from reference TRBV7-9 and TRBJ1-2): DTGVSQNPRHKITKRGQNVTFRCDPISEHNRLYWYRQTLGQGPEFLTYFQNEAQLEKSRLLSDRFSAERPKGSFSTLEIQRTEQGDSAMYLCASSRTVTSNYGYTFGSGTRLTVV.